This paragraph covers one TCR beta chain sequence. Antigen unknown. There was relapse after autologous stem cell transplantation in every patient, and there was variation in brentuximab vedotin exposure. Classification of best responses gave complete response, partial response or progressive disease. Sequenced by immunoSEQ multiplex PCR; TCRdb stores in-frame clones only, minus some. The table has some 15,000 clones, about four fifths seen once. This sample is drawn from a study of PD-1 blockade in classical Hodgkin lymphoma. On the study more broadly: A 3 mg/kg intravenous dose of nivolumab was received by patients every 2 weeks. General study points: At C4D1, TCR diversity had climbed significantly for CD4+ cells, though not for CD8+ cells. Before treatment, TCR diversity in newly diagnosed patients was reportedly lower than in healthy donors.

Germline lookup yields CDR1 ENHRY and CDR2 SYGVKD. With 8 bases clipped from V and 4 bases from J, the junction kept 22 bases outside the gene matches. The CDR3 totals 21 residues. The chain uses TRBV10-3 and TRBJ2-3; 15 bases map to TRBD2. The clonotype was recovered from a human donor with classical Hodgkin lymphoma. Sample: peripheral blood mononuclear cells (PBMCs), taken before the second cycle of nivolumab. CDR3 in amino acids: CAIAPNPGLAGGHLSPDTQYF. The CDR3 nucleotides are TGTGCCATCGCCCCAAATCCGGGACTAGCGGGGGGTCACCTTTCTCCAGATACGCAGTATTTT.